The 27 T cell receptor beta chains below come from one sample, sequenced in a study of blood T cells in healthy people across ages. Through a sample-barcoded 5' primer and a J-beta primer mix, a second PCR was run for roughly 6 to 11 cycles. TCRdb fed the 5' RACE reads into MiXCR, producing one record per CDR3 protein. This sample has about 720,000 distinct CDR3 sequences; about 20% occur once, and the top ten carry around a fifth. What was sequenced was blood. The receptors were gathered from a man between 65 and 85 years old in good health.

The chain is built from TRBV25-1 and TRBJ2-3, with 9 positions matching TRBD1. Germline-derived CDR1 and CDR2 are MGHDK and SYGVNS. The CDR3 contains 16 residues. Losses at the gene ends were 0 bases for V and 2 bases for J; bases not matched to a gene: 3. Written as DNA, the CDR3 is TGTGCCAGCAGTGAATATCGGACAGGGGCCACAGATACGCAGTATTTT. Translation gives CASSEYRTGATDTQYF.

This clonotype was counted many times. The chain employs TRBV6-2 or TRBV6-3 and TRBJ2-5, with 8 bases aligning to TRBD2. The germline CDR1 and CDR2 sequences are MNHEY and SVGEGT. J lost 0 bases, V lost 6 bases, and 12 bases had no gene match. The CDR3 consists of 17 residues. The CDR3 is CASRGATSGLYQETQYF. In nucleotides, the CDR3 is TGTGCCAGCAGAGGCGCAACTAGCGGACTGTACCAAGAGACCCAGTACTTC.

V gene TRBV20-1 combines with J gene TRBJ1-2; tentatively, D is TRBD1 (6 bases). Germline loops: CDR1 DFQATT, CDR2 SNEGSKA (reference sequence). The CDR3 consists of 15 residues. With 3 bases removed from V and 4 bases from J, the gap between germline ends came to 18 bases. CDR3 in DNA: TGCAGTGCTAGCGGGGGGCCTCCGCTCGGCTATGGCTACACCTTC. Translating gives CSASGGPPLGYGYTF.

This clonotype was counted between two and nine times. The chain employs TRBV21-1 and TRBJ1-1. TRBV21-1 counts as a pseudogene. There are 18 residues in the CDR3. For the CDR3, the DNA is TGTGCCAGCATAGGCCCGACCAGTCAAGGCGGGATTAACACTGAAGCTTTCTTT. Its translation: CASIGPTSQGGINTEAFF.

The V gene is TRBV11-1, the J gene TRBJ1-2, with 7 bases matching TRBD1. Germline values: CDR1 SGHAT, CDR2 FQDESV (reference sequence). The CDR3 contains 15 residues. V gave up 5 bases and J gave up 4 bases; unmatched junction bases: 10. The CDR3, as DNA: TGTGCCAGCAGCCCGGGACAGTTGACCCCCTATGGCTACACCTTC. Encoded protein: CASSPGQLTPYGYTF. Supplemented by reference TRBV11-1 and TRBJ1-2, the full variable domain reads EAEVAQSPRYKITEKSQAVAFWCDPISGHATLYWYRQILGQGPELLVQFQDESVVDDSQLPKDRFSAERLKGVDSTLKIQPAELGDSAMYLCASSPGQLTPYGYTFGSGTRLTVV.

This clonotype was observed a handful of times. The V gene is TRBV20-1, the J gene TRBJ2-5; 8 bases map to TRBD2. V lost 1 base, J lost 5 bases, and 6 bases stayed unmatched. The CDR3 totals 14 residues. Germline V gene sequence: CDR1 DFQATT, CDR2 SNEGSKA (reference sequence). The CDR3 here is CSARVAGMGETQYF. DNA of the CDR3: TGCAGTGCTAGAGTAGCGGGGATGGGGGAGACCCAGTACTTC.

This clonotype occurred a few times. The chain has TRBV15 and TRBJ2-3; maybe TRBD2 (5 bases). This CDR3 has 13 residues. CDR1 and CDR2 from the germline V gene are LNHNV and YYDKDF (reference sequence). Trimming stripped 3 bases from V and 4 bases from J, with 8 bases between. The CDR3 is CATSRKRSDTQYF. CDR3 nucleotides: TGTGCCACCAGCAGGAAGCGGTCAGATACGCAGTATTTT.

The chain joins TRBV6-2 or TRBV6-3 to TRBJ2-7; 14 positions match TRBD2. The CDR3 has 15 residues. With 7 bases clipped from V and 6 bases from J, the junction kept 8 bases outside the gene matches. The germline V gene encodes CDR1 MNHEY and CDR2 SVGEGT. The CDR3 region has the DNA TGTGCCAGCATTCACACGGGACTAGCGGGAGTCGAGCAGTACGTC. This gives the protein CASIHTGLAGVEQYV.

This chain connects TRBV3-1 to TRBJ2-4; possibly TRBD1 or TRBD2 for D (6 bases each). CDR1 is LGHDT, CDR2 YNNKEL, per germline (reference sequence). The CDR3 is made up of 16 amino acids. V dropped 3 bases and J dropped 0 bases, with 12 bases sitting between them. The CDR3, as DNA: TGTGCCAGCAGCCATTTGGAGGGGGTAGCCAAAAACATTCAGTACTTC. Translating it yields CASSHLEGVAKNIQYF.

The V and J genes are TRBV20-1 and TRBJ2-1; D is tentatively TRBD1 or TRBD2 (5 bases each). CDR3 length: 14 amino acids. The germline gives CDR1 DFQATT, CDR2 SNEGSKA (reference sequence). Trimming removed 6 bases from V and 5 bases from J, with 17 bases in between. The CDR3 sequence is CSAPARWGNNEQFF. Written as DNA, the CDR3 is TGCAGTGCGCCTGCCCGATGGGGGAACAATGAGCAGTTCTTC.

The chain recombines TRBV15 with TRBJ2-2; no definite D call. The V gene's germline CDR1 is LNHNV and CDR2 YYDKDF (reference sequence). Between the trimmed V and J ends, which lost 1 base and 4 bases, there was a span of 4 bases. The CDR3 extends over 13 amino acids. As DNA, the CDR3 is TGTGCCACCAGCAGAGGGTTCACCGGGGAGCTGTTTTTT. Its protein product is CATSRGFTGELFF.

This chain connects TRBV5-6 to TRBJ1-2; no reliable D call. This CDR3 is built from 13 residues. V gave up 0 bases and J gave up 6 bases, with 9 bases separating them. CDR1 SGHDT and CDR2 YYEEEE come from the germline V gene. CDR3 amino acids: CASSLVLQDGYTF. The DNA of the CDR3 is TGTGCCAGCAGCTTGGTTCTGCAGGATGGCTACACCTTC. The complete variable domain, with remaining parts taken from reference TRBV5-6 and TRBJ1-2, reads DAGVTQSPTHLIKTRGQQVTLRCSPKSGHDTVSWYQQALGQGPQFIFQYYEEEERQRGNFPDRFSGHQFPNYSSELNVNALLLGDSALYLCASSLVLQDGYTFGSGTRLTVV.

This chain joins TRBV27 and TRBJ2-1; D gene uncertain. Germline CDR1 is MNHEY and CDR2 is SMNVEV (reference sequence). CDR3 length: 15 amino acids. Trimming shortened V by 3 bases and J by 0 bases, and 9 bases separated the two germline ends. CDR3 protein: CASSFLESSYNEQFF. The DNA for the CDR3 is TGTGCCAGCAGTTTCCTGGAGAGCTCCTACAATGAGCAGTTCTTC.

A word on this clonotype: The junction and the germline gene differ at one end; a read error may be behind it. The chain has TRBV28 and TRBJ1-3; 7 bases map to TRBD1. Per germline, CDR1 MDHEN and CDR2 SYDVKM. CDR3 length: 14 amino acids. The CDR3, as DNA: TGTGCCGGCAGTGGCAGGGGGTCCGGAAACACCATATATTTT. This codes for CAGSGRGSGNTIYF.

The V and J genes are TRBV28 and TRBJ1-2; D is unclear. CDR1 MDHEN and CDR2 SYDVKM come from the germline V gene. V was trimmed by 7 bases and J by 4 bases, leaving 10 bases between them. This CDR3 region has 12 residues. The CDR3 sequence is CASKKRVYGYTF. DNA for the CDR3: TGTGCCAGCAAGAAGCGAGTCTATGGCTACACCTTC.

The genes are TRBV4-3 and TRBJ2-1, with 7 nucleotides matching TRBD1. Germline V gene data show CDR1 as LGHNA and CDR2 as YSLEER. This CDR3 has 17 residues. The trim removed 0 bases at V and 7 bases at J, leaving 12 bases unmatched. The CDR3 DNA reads TGCGCCAGCAGCCAAGATTTTCTCACAGGGGCCGGGAATGAGCAGTTCTTC. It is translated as CASSQDFLTGAGNEQFF.

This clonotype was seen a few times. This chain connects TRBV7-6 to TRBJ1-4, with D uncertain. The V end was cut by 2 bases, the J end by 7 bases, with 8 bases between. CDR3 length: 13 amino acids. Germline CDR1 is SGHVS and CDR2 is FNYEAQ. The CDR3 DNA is TGTGCCAGCAGCTTACGGCAGCGTGAAAAACTGTTTTTT. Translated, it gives CASSLRQREKLFF.

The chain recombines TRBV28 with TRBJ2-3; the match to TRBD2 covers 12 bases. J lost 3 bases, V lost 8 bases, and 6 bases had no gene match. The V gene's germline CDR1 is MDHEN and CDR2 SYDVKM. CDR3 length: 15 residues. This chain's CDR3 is CASRLAGEGTDTQYF. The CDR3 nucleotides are TGTGCCAGCCGACTAGCGGGAGAAGGTACAGATACGCAGTATTTT.

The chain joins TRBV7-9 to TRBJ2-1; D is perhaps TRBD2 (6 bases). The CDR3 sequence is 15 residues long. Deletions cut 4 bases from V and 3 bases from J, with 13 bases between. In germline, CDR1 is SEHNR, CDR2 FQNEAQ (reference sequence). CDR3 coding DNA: TGTGCCAGCAGCTCTCCTGGGACTCACTACAATGAGCAGTTCTTC. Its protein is CASSSPGTHYNEQFF.

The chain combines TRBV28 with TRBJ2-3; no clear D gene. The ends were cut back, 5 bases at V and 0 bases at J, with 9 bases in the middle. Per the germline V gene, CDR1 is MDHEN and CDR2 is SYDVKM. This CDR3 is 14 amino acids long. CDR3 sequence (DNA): TGTGCCAGCAGTCCTCGCCCTAGCACAGATACGCAGTATTTT. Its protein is CASSPRPSTDTQYF.

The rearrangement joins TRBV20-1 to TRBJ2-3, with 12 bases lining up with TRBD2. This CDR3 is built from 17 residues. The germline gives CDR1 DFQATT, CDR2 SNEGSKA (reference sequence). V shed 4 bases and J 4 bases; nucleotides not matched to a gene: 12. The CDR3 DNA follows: TGCAGTGCTACGTCCGCTAGCGGGAGGGAATCCCCAGATACGCAGTATTTT. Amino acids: CSATSASGRESPDTQYF.

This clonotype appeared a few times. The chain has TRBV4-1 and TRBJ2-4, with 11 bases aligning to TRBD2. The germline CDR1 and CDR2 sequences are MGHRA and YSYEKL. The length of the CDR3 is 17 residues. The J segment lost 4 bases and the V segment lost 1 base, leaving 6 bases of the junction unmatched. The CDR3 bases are TGCGCCAGCAGCCAAGGTTTCGGGACTAGCGGTAAAAACATTCAGTACTTC. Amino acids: CASSQGFGTSGKNIQYF.

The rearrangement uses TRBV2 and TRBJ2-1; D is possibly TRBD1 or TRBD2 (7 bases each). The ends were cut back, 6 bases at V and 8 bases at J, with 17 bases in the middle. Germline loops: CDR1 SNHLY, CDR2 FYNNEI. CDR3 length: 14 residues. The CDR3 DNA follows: TGTGCCAGCAGCCTCAGGGGGGGTGACGATGAGCAGTTCTTC. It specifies CASSLRGGDDEQFF.

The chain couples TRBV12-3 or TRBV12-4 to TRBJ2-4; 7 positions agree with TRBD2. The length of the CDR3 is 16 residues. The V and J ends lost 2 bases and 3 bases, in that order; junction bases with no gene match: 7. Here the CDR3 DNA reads TGTGCCAGCAGTTTATTTGGGGGGGAGGGCAAAAACATTCAGTACTTC. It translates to CASSLFGGEGKNIQYF.

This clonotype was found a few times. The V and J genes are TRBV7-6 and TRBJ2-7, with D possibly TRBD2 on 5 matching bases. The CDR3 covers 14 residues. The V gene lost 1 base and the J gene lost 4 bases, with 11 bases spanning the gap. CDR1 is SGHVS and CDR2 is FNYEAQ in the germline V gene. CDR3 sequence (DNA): TGTGCCAGCAGCTTAGGGACTTTCTCGTACGAGCAGTACTTC. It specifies CASSLGTFSYEQYF. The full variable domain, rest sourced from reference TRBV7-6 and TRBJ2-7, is GAGVSQSPRYKVTKRGQDVALRCDPISGHVSLYWYRQALGQGPEFLTYFNYEAQQDKSGLPNDRFSAERPEGSISTLTIQRTEQRDSAMYRCASSLGTFSYEQYFGPGTRLTVT.

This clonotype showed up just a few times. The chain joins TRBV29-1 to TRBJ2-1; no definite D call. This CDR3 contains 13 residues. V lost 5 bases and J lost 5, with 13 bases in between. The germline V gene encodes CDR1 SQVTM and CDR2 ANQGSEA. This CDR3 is CSVSLRQNNEQFF. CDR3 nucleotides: TGCAGCGTTTCTCTCAGGCAGAACAATGAGCAGTTCTTC.

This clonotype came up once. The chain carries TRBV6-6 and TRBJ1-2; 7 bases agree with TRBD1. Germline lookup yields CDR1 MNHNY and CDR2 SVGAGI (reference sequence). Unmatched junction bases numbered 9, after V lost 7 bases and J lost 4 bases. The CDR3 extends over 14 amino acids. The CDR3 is CASINPGTVYGYTF. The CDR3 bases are TGTGCCAGCATCAACCCCGGGACAGTCTATGGCTACACCTTC.